The clone carrying this TCR beta chain was recorded a few times. The antigen is not known. A second PCR, run for 7 to 11 cycles, used a sample-barcoded 5' primer plus a J-beta primer mix. TCRdb reanalysed the 5' RACE reads using MiXCR and keeps one entry per CDR3 protein. The sample contains roughly 1.5 million distinct CDR3 sequences, approximately 43% of which appear only once. The data were taken from a study of blood T cells in healthy people across ages. With 5 bases clipped from V and 5 bases from J, the junction kept 3 bases outside the gene matches. The CDR3 runs to 14 residues. Findings of the study overall: Samples with more naive T cells showed higher observed beta diversity.

The V and J genes are TRBV12-3 or TRBV12-4 and TRBJ2-3; TRBD1 matches 11 bases. What was sequenced was blood. The sequence derives from a woman under 30 in good health. Written as DNA, the CDR3 is TGTGCCAGCAGTCAGGGACAGGGGGTAGATACGCAGTATTTT. Amino acid sequence: CASSQGQGVDTQYF.